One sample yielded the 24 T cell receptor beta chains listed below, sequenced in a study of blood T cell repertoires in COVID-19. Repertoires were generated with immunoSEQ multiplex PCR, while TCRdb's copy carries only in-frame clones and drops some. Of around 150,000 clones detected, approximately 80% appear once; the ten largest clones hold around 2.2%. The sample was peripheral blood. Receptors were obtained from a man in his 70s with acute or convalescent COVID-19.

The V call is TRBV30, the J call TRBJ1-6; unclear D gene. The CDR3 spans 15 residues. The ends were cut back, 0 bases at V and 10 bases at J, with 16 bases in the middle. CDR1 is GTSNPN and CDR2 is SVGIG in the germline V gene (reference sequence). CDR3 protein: CAWSVSQLGGSPLHF. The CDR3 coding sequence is TGTGCCTGGAGTGTATCGCAGCTTGGAGGATCACCCCTCCACTTT.

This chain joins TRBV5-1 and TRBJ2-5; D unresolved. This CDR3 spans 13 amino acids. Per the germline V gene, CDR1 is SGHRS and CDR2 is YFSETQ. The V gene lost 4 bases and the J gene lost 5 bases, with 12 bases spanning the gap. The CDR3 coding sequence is TGCGCCAGCAGCCCGGTGGAGTCGGAGACCCAGTACTTC. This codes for CASSPVESETQYF. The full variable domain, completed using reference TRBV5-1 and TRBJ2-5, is KAGVTQTPRYLIKTRGQQVTLSCSPISGHRSVSWYQQTPGQGLQFLFEYFSETQRNKGNFPGRFSGRQFSNSRSEMNVSTLELGDSALYLCASSPVESETQYFGPGTRLLVL.

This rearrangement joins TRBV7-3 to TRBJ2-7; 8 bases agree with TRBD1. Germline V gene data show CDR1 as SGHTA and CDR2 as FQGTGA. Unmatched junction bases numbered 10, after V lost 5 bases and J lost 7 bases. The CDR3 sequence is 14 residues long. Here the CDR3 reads CASSRDRGQGEQYF. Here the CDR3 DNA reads TGTGCCAGCAGCCGCGACAGGGGTCAGGGAGAGCAGTACTTC. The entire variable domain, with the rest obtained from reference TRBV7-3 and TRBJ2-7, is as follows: GAGVSQTPSNKVTEKGKYVELRCDPISGHTALYWYRQSLGQGPEFLIYFQGTGAADDSGLPNDRFFAVRPEGSVSTLKIQRTERGDSAVYLCASSRDRGQGEQYFGPGTRLTVT.

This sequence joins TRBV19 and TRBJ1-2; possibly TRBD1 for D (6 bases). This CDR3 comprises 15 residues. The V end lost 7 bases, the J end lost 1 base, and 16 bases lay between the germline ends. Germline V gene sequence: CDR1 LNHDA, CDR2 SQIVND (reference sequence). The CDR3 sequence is CASTAPRTDNYGYTF. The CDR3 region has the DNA TGTGCCAGTACCGCCCCCAGGACAGATAACTATGGCTACACCTTC.

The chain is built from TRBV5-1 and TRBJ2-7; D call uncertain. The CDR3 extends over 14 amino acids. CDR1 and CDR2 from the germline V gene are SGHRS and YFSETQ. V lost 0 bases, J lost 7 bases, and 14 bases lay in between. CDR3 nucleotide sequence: TGCGCCAGCAGCTTGGGCTTCAATCAACAAGAGCAGTACTTC. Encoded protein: CASSLGFNQQEQYF. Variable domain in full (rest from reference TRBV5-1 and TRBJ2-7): KAGVTQTPRYLIKTRGQQVTLSCSPISGHRSVSWYQQTPGQGLQFLFEYFSETQRNKGNFPGRFSGRQFSNSRSEMNVSTLELGDSALYLCASSLGFNQQEQYFGPGTRLTVT.

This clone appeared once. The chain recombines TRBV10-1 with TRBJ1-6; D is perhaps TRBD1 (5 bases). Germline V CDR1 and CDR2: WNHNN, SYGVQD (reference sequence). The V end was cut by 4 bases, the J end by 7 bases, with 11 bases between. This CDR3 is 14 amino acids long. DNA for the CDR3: TGCGCCAGCAGTGGTGGGGCTGGCAATTCACCCCTCCACTTT. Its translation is CASSGGAGNSPLHF.

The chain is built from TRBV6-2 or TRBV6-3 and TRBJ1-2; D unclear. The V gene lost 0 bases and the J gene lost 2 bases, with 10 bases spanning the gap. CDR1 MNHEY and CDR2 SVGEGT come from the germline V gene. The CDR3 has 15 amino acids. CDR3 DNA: TGTGCCAGCAGTTACTCGGGCAGATACAACTATGGCTACACCTTC. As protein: CASSYSGRYNYGYTF.

CDR3 DNA sequence: TGCAGCGTTGTGACGGGAGGGCCGAGGGAGCAGTTCTTC. Translation: CSVVTGGPREQFF. The genes are TRBV29-1 and TRBJ2-1; 8 bases agree with TRBD2. CDR3 size: 13 residues. V was clipped by 4 bases and J by 10 bases; unmatched bases: 9. Germline V gene lookup returns CDR1 SQVTM and CDR2 ANQGSEA.

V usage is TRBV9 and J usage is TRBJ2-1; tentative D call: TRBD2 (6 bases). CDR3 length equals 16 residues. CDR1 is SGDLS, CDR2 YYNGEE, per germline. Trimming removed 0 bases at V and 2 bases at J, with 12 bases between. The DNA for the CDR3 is TGTGCCAGCAGCGTAGGGGACTCTTCAGCCTACAATGAGCAGTTCTTC. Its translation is CASSVGDSSAYNEQFF. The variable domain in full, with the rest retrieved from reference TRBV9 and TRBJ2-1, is DSGVTQTPKHLITATGQRVTLRCSPRSGDLSVYWYQQSLDQGLQFLIQYYNGEERAKGNILERFSAQQFPDLHSELNLSSLELGDSALYFCASSVGDSSAYNEQFFGPGTRLTVL.

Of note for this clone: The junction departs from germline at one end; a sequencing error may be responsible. The CDR3 sequence is CASSSSDRVGTQYF. The DNA for the CDR3 is TGTGCTAGCAGCTCCTCGGACAGGGTAGGGACCCAGTACTTC. The chain joins TRBV7-7 to TRBJ2-5; 8 bases are shared with TRBD1. Germline CDR1 reads SSHAT; CDR2 reads FNYEAQ (reference sequence). The CDR3 has 14 residues. The whole variable domain, remainder taken from reference TRBV7-7 and TRBJ2-5, is GAGVSQSPRYKVTKRGQDVTLRCDPISSHATLYWYQQALGQGPEFLTYFNYEAQPDKSGLPSDRFSAERPEGSISTLTIQRTEQRDSAMYRCASSSSDRVGTQYFGPGTRLLVL.

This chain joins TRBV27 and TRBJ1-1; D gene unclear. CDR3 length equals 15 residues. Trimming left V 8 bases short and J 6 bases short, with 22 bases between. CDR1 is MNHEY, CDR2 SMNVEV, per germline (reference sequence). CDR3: CASHESKTGSAEAFF. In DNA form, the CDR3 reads TGTGCCAGCCACGAATCTAAGACCGGGTCGGCTGAAGCTTTCTTT.

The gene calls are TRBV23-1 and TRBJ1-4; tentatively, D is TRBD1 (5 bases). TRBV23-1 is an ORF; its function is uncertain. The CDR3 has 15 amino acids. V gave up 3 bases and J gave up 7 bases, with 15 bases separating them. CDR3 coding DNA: TGCGCCAGCAGTCATAAAGGGGCGCAGGGTGAAAAACTGTTTTTT. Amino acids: CASSHKGAQGEKLFF.

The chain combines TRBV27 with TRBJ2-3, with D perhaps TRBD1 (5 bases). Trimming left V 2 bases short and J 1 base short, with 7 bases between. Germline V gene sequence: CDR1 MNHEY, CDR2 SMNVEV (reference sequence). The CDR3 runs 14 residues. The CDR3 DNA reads TGTGCCAGCAGTTTAATACAGGGCACAGATACGCAGTATTTT. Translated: CASSLIQGTDTQYF.

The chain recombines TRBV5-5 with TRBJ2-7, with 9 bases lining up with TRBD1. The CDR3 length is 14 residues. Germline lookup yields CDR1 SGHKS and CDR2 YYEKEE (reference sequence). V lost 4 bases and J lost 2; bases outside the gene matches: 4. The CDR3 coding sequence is TGTGCCAGCAGCATCGGGACAGGGCCCTACGAGCAGTACTTC. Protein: CASSIGTGPYEQYF.

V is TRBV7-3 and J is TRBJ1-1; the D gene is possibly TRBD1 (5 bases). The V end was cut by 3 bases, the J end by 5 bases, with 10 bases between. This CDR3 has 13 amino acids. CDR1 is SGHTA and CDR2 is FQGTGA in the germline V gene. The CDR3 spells CASSFGGRTEAFF. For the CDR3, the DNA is TGTGCCAGCAGCTTCGGGGGACGGACTGAAGCTTTCTTT.

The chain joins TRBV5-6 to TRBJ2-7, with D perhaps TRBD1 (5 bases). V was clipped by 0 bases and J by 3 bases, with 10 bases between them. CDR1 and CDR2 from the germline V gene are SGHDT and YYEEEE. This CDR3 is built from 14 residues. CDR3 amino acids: CASSLGDRGYEQYF. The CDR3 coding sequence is TGTGCCAGCAGCTTGGGTGACAGAGGCTACGAGCAGTACTTC.

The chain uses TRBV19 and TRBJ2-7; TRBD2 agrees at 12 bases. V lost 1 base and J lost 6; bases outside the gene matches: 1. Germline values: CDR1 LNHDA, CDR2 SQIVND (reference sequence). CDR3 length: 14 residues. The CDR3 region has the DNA TGTGCCAGTAGTATAGGACTAGCGGGAGCCGAGCAGTACTTC. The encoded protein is CASSIGLAGAEQYF.

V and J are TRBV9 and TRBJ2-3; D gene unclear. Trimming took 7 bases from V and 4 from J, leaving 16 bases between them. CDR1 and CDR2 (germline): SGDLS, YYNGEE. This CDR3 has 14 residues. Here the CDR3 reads CASAFQREADTQYF. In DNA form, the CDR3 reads TGTGCCAGCGCATTCCAACGAGAGGCAGATACGCAGTATTTT.

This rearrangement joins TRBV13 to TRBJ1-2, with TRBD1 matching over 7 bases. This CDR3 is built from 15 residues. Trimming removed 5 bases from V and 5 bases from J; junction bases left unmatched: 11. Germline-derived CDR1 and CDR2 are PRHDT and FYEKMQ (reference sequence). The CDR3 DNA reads TGTGCCAGCAGCCCCCGACAGGGTTTAGGGTATGGCTACACCTTC. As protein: CASSPRQGLGYGYTF.

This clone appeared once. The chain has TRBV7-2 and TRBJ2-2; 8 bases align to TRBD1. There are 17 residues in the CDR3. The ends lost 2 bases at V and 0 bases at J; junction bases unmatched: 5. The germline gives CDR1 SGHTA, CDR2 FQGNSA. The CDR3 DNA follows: TGTGCCAGCAGCTTACCCGGGACAGGCGCGAACACCGGGGAGCTGTTTTTT. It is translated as CASSLPGTGANTGELFF.

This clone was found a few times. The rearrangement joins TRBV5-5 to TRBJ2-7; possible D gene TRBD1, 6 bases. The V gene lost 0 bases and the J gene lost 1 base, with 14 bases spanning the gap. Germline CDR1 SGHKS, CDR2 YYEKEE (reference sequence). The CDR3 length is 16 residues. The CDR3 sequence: CASSLGSYRASYEQYF. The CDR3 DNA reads TGTGCCAGCAGCTTGGGGTCTTACAGGGCTTCCTACGAGCAGTACTTC.

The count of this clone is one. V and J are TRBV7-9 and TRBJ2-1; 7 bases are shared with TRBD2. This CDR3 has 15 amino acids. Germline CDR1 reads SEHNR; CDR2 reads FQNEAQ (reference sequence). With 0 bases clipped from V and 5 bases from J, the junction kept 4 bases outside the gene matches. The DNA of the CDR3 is TGTGCCAGCAGCTTAGCGGGAGGGCCTCACAATGAGCAGTTCTTC. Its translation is CASSLAGGPHNEQFF.

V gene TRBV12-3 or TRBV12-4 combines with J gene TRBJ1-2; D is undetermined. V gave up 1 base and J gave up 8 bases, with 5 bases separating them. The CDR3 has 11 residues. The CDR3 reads CASSLGVGYTF. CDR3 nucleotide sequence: TGTGCCAGCAGTTTAGGAGTAGGCTACACCTTC.

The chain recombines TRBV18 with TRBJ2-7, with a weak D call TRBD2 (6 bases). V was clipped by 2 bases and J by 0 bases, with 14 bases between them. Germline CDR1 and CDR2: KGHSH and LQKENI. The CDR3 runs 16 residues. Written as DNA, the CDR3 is TGTGCCAGCTCACCAGGGCTGGCGCGGGGCTCCTACGAGCAGTACTTC. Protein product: CASSPGLARGSYEQYF. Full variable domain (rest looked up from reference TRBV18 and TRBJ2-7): NAGVMQNPRHLVRRRGQEARLRCSPMKGHSHVYWYRQLPEEGLKFMVYLQKENIIDESGMPKERFSAEFPKEGPSILRIQQVVRGDSAAYFCASSPGLARGSYEQYFGPGTRLTVT.